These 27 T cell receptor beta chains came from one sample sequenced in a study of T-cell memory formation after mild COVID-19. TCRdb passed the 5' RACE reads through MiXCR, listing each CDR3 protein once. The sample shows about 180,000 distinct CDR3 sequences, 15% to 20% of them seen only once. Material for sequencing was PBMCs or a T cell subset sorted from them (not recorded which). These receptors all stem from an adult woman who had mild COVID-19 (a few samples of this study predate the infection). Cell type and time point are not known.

This CDR3 reads CASSEWYEQFF. The CDR3 DNA reads as TGTGCCAGCAGTGAATGGTATGAGCAGTTCTTC. V is TRBV2 and J is TRBJ2-1; D remains unclear. The V gene's germline CDR1 is SNHLY and CDR2 FYNNEI. V was cut by 2 bases and J by 8 bases, with 4 bases left in between. This CDR3 comprises 11 residues.

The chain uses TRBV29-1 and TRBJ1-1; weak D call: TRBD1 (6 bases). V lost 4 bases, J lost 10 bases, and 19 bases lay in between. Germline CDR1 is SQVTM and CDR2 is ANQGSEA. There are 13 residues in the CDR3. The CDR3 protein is CSVGRILIGGAFF. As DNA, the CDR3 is TGCAGCGTTGGGAGGATCCTGATAGGGGGAGCTTTCTTT.

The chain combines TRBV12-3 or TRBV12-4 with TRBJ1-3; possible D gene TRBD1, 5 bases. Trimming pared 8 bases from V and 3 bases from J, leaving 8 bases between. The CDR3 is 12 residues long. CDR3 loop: CASRGGGNTIYF. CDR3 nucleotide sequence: TGTGCCAGCCGTGGGGGTGGAAACACCATATATTTT.

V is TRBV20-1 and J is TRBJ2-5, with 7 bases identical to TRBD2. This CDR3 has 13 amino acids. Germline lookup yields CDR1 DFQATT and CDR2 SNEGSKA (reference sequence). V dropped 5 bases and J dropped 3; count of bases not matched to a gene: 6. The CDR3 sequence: CSAPPSGEETQYF. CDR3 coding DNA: TGCAGTGCTCCCCCCAGCGGGGAAGAGACCCAGTACTTC.

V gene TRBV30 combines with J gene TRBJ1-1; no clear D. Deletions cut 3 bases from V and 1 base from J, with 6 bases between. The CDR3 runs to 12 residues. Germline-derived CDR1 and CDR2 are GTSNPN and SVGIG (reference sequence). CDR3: CAWRRKNTEAFF. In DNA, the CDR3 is TGTGCCTGGAGGAGAAAGAACACTGAAGCTTTCTTT.

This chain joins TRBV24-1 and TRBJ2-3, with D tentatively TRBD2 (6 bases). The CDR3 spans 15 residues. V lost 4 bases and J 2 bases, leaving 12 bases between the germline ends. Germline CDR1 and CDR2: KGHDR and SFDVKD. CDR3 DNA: TGTGCCACCAGTGAGATTAGCGGACTCACAGATACGCAGTATTTT. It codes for CATSEISGLTDTQYF.

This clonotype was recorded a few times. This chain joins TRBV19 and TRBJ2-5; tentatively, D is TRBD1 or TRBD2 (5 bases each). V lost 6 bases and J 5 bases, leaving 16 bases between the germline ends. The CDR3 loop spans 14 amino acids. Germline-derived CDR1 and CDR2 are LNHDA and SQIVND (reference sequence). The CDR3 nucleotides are TGTGCCAGTAGGCGACCGGGACGTGATGAGACCCAGTACTTC. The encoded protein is CASRRPGRDETQYF.

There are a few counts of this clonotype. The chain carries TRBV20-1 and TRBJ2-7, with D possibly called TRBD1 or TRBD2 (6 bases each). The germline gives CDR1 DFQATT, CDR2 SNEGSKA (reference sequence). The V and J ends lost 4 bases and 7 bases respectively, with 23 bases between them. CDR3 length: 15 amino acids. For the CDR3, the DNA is TGCAGTGCTAAAATCCCCGGGACTCCGAGGGGGGAGCAGTACTTC. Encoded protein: CSAKIPGTPRGEQYF.

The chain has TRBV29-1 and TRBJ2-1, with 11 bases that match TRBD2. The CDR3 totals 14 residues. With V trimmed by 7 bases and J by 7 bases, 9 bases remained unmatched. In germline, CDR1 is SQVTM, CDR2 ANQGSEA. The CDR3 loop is CSGYSGRGPNEQFF. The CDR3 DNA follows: TGCAGCGGCTATAGCGGGAGGGGACCTAATGAGCAGTTCTTC.

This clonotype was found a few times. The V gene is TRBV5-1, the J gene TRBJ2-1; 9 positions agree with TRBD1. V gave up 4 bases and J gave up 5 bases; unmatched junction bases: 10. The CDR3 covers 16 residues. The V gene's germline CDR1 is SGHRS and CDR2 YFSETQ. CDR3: CASSPNLGTGNNEQFF. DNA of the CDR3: TGCGCCAGCAGCCCCAATTTGGGGACAGGGAACAATGAGCAGTTCTTC.

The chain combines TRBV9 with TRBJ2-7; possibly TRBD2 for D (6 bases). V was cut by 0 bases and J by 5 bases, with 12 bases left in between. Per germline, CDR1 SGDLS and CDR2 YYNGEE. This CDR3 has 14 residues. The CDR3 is CASSVGPRGDEQYF. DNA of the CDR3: TGTGCCAGCAGCGTAGGACCGCGGGGCGACGAGCAGTACTTC.

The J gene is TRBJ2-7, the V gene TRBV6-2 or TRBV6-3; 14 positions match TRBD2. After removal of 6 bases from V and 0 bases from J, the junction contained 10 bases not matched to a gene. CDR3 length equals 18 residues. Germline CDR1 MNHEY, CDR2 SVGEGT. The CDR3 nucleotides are TGTGCCAGCAGATCAAGCCCGGGACTAGCGGGGGACTCCTACGAGCAGTACTTC. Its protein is CASRSSPGLAGDSYEQYF.

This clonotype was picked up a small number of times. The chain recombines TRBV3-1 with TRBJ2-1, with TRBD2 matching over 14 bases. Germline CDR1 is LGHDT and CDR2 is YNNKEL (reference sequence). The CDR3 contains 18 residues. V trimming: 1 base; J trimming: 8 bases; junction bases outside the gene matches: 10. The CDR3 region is CASSQVLPGTSGSYEQFF. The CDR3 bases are TGTGCCAGCAGCCAAGTTTTACCCGGGACTAGCGGGAGTTATGAGCAGTTCTTC.

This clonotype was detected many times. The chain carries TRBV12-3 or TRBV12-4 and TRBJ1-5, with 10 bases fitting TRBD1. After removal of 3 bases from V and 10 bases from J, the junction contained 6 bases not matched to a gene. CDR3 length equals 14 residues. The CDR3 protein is CASSLTGGLGPQHF. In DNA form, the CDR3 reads TGTGCCAGCAGTTTGACAGGGGGCTTAGGACCCCAGCATTTT.

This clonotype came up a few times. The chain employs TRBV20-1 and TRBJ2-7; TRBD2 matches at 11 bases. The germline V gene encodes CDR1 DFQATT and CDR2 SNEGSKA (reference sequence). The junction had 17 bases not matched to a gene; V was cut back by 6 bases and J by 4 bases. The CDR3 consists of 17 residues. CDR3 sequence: CSAPFRPSGRWTYEQYF. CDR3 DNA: TGCAGTGCCCCCTTTAGACCTAGCGGGAGGTGGACGTACGAGCAGTACTTC.

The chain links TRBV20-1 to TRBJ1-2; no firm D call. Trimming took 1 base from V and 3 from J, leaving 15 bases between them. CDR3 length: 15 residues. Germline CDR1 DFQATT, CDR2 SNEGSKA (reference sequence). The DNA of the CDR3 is TGCAGTGCTAGAGGGGGTTCCGTCGTGGACTATGGCTACACCTTC. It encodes CSARGGSVVDYGYTF.

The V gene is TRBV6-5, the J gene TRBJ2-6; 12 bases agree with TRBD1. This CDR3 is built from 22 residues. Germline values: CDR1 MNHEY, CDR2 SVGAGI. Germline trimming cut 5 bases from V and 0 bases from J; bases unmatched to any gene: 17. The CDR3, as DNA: TGTGCCAGCAGTACAAACGATCCCCGGGACAGGGGGCGATTCTCTGGGGCCAACGTCCTGACTTTC. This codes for CASSTNDPRDRGRFSGANVLTF.

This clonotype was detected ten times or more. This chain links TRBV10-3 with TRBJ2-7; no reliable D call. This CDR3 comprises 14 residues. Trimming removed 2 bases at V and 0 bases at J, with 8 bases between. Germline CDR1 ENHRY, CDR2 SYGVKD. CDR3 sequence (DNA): TGTGCCATCAGTGAGGGGCAAGACTCCTACGAGCAGTACTTC. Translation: CAISEGQDSYEQYF.

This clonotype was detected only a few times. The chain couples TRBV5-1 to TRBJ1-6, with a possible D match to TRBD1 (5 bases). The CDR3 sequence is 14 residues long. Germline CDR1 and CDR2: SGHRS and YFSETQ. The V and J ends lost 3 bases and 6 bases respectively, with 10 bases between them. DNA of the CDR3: TGCGCCAGCAGCTCCAGACAGTTTAATTCACCCCTCCACTTT. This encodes CASSSRQFNSPLHF.

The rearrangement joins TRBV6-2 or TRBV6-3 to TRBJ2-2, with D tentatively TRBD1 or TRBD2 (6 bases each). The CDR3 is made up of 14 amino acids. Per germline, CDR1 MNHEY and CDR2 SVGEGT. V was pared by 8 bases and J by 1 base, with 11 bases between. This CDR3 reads CASSRGVNTGELFF. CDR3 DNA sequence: TGTGCCAGCTCAAGGGGGGTGAACACCGGGGAGCTGTTTTTT.

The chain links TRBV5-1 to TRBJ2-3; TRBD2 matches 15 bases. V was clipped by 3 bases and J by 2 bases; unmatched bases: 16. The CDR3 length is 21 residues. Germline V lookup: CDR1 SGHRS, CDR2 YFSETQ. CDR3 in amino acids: CASSSRPGLAGGSIHTDTQYF. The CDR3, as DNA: TGCGCCAGCAGCTCAAGACCGGGACTAGCGGGGGGCTCTATACACACAGATACGCAGTATTTT. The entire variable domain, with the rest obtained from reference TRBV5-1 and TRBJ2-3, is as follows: KAGVTQTPRYLIKTRGQQVTLSCSPISGHRSVSWYQQTPGQGLQFLFEYFSETQRNKGNFPGRFSGRQFSNSRSEMNVSTLELGDSALYLCASSSRPGLAGGSIHTDTQYFGPGTRLTVL.

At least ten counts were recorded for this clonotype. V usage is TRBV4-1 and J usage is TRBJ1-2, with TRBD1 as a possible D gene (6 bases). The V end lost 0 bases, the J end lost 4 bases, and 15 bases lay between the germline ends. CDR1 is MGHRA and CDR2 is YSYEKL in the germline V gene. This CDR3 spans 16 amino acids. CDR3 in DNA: TGCGCCAGCAGCCAAGATAAGGGCAGAGGGGGCTATGGCTACACCTTC. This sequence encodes CASSQDKGRGGYGYTF.

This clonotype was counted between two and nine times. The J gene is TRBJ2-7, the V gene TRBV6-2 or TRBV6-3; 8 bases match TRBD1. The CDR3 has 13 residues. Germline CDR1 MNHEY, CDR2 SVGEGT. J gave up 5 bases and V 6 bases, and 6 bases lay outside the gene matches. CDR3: CASRADRVHEQYF. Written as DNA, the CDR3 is TGTGCCAGCAGGGCGGACAGGGTCCACGAGCAGTACTTC.

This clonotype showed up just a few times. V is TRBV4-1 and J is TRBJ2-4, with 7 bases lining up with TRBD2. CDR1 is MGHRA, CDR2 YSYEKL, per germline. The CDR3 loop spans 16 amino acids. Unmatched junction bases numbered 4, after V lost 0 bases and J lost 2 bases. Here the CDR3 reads CASSQERRGTKNIQYF. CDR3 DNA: TGCGCCAGCAGCCAAGAAAGGCGGGGGACCAAAAACATTCAGTACTTC.

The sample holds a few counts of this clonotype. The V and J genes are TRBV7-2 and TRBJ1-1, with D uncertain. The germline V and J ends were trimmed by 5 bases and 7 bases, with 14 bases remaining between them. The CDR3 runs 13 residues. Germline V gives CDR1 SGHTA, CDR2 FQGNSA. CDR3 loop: CASSQNRAREAFF. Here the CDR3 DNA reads TGTGCCAGCAGCCAAAATCGGGCACGTGAAGCTTTCTTT.

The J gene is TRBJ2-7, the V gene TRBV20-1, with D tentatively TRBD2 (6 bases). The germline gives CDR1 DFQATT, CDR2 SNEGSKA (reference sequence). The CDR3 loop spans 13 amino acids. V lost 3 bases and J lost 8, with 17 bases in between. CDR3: CSASPQGLGKQYF. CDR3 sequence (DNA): TGCAGTGCTAGCCCCCAGGGACTGGGCAAGCAGTACTTC.

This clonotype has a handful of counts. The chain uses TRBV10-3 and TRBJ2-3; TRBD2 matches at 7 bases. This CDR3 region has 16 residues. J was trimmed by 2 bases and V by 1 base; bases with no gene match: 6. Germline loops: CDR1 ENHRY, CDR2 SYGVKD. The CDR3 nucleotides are TGTGCCATCAGTGAGTACGAAGCGGGATCCACAGATACGCAGTATTTT. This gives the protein CAISEYEAGSTDTQYF.